This entry describes one T cell receptor beta chain. TCRdb's table, derived via immunoSEQ multiplex PCR, lists solely in-frame clones and lacks some. Altogether some 28,000 clones are present, 70% to 85% being singletons, with the ten largest covering under 25%. This entry comes from a study of control samples from healthy donors and cancer patients. The V gene lost 2 bases and the J gene lost 0 bases, with 8 bases spanning the gap. CDR1 is LNHDA, CDR2 SQIVND, per germline (reference sequence). This CDR3 region has 14 residues. The sample consisted of PBMCs. V is TRBV19 and J is TRBJ2-7; TRBD2 might be the D (5 bases). The TCR sequence derives from a man between 60 and 70 years old with head and neck cancer. DNA of the CDR3: TGTGCCAGTAGTATAACAGCGGACTCCTACGAGCAGTACTTC. Its protein is CASSITADSYEQYF.